This TCR beta chain was retrieved from a study of blood T cell repertoires in COVID-19. The overall study: From the United States, Italy and Spain came samples of acute and convalescent COVID-19.

CDR3 size: 19 residues. The germline CDR1 and CDR2 sequences are SGHRS and YFSETQ. Losses at the gene ends were 4 bases for V and 0 bases for J; bases not matched to a gene: 12. Libraries were prepared by immunoSEQ multiplex PCR; TCRdb keeps only in-frame clonotypes and omits some of them. The table records about 99,000 clones, around four fifths of them present only once. In its sample, this clone is medium-sized. This TCR was recovered from a human donor in a cohort sampled during active COVID-19. This rearrangement joins TRBV5-1 to TRBJ2-4; 11 nucleotides align to TRBD2. The sequenced sample was peripheral blood. The chain's CDR3 is CASSMEEASGGLAKNIQYF. In nucleotides, the CDR3 is TGCGCCAGCAGCATGGAGGAGGCTAGCGGGGGGCTAGCCAAAAACATTCAGTACTTC.